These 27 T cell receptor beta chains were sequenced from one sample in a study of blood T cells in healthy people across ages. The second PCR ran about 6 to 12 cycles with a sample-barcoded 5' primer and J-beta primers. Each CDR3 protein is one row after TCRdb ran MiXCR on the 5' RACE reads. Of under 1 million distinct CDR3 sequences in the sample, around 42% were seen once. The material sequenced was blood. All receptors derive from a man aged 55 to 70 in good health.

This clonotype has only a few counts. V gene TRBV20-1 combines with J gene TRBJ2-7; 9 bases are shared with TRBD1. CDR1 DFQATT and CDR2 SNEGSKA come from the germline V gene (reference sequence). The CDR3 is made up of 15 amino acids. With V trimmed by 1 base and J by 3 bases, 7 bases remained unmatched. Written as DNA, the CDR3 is TGCAGTGCTAGAGTGGGACAGGGTAGCTTCTACGAGCAGTACTTC. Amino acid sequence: CSARVGQGSFYEQYF.

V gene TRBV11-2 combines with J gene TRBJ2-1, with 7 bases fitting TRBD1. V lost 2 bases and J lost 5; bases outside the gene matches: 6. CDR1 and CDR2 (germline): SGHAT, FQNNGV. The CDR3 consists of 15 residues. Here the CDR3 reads CASSLRGQPNNEQFF. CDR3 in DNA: TGTGCCAGCAGCTTACGGGGACAGCCGAACAATGAGCAGTTCTTC.

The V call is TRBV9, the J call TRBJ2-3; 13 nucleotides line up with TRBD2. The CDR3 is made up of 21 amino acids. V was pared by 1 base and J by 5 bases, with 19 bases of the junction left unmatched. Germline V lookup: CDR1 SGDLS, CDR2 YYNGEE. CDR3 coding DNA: TGTGCCAGCAGCGTACAACCGAGGACTAGCGGGGGCTCCTCGGGTTTAGATACGCAGTATTTT. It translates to CASSVQPRTSGGSSGLDTQYF.

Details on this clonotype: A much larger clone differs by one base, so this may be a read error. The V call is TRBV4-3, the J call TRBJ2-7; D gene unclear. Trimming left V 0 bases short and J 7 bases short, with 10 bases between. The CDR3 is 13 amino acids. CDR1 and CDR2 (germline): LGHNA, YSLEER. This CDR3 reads CASSQELRNEQYF. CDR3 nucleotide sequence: TGCGCCAGCAGCCAAGAGCTAAGGAATGAGCAGTACTTC.

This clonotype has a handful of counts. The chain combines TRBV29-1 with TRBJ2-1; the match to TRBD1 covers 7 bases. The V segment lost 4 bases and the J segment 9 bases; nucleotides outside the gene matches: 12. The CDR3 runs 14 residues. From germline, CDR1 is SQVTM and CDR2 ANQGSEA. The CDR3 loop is CSVASPGQPAEQFF. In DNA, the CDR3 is TGCAGCGTTGCCTCTCCGGGACAGCCCGCTGAGCAGTTCTTC.

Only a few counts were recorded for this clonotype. In DNA, the CDR3 is TGTGCCAGCAGCTTAGTAATGTTGGGCGAGCAGTACTTC. This sequence encodes CASSLVMLGEQYF. The rearrangement joins TRBV7-2 to TRBJ2-7, with D unclear. There are 13 residues in the CDR3. Germline V gene lookup returns CDR1 SGHTA and CDR2 FQGNSA. V was trimmed by 1 base and J by 6 bases, leaving 10 bases between them.

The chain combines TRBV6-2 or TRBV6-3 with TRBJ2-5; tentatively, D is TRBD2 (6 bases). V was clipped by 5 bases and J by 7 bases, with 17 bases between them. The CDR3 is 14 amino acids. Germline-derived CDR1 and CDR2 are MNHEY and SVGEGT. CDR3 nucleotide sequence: TGTGCCAGCAGTACCGGGACTCTAACTTGGACCCAGTACTTC. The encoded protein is CASSTGTLTWTQYF.

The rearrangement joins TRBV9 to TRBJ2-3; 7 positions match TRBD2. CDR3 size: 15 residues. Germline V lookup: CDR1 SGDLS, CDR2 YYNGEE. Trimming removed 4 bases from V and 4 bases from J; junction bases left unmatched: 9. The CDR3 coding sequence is TGTGCCAGCAGCCCCGGCGGGGGAGAGGCAGATACGCAGTATTTT. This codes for CASSPGGGEADTQYF.

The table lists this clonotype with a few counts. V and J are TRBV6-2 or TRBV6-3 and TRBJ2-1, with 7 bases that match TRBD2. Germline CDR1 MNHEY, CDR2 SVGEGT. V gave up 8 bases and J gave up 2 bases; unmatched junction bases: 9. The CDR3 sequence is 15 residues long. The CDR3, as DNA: TGTGCCAGCCACAGTCGGCGGGGGACCTACAATGAGCAGTTCTTC. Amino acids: CASHSRRGTYNEQFF.

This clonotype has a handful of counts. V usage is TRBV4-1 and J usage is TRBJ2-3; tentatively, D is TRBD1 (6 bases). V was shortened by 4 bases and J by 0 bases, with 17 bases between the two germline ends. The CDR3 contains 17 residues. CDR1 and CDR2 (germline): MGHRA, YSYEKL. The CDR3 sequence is CASSPRPGHRSTDTQYF. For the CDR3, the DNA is TGCGCCAGCAGCCCTCGGCCGGGACACCGGAGCACAGATACGCAGTATTTT.

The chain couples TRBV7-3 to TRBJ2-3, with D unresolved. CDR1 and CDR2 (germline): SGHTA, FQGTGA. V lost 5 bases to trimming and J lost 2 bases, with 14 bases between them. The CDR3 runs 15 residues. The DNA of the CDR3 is TGTGCCAGCAGCCAAGGAGTTCGGATCACAGATACGCAGTATTTT. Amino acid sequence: CASSQGVRITDTQYF.

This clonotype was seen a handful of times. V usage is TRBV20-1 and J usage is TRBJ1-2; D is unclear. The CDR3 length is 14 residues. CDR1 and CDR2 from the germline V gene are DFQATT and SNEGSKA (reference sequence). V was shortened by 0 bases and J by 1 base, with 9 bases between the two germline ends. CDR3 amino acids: CSAREGTINYGYTF. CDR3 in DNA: TGCAGTGCTAGAGAGGGTACAATTAACTATGGCTACACCTTC.

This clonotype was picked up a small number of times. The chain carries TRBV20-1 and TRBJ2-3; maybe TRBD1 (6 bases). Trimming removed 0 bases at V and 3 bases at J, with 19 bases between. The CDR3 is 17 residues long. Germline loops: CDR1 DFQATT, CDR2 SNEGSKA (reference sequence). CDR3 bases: TGCAGTGCTAGAGACCCGAAGGGCAGGGGATTGACAGATACGCAGTATTTT. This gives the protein CSARDPKGRGLTDTQYF.

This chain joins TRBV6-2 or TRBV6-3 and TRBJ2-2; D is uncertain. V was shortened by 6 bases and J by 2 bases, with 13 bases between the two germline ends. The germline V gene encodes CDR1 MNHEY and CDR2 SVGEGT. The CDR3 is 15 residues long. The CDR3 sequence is CASSQSPGNTGELFF. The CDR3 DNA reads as TGTGCCAGCAGCCAATCCCCCGGTAACACCGGGGAGCTGTTTTTT.

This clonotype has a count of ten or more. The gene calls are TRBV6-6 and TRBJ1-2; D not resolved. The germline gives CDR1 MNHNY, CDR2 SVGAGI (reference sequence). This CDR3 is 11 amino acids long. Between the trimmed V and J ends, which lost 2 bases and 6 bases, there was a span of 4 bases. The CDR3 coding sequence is TGTGCCAGCAGTTACAGGGATGGCTACACCTTC. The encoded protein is CASSYRDGYTF.

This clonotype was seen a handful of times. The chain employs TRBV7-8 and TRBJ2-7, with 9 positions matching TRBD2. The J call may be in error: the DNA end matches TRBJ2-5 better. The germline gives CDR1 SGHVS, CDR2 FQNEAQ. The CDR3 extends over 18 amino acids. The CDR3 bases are TGTGCCAGCAGCACACTATTATCCCGGACTAGCGTTCCAGAGACCCAGTACTTC. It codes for CASSTLLSRTSVPETQYF.

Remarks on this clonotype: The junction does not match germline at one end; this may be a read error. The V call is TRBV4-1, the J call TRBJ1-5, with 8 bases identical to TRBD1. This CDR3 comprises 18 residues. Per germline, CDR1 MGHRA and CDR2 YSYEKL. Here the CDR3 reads CASRTEWTGSSSNQHQHF. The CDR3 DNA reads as TGCGCCAGCCGGACCGAATGGACAGGGAGCTCTAGCAATCAGCACCAGCATTTT.

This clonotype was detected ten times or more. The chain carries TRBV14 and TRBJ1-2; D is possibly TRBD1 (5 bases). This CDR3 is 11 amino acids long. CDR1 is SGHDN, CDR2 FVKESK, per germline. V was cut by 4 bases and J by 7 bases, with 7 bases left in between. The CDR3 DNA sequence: TGTGCCAGCAGCCTGGGGGTTGGCTACACCTTC. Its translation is CASSLGVGYTF. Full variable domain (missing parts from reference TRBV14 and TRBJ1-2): EAGVTQFPSHSVIEKGQTVTLRCDPISGHDNLYWYRRVMGKEIKFLLHFVKESKQDESGMPNNRFLAERTGGTYSTLKVQPAELEDSGVYFCASSLGVGYTFGSGTRLTVV.

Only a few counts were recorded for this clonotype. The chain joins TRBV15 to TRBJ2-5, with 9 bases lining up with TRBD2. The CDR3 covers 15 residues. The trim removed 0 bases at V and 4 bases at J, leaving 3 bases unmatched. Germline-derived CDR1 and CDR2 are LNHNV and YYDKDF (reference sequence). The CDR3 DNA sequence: TGTGCCACCAGCAGAGAGGGACTAGCATCAGAGACCCAGTACTTC. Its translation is CATSREGLASETQYF.

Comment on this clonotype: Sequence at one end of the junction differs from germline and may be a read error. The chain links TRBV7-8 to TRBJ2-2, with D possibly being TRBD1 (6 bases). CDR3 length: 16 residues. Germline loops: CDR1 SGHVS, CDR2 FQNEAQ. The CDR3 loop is CASSLAQGIGTGELFF. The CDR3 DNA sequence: TGTGCCAGCAGCTTAGCTCAGGGGATTGGAACCGGGGAGTTGTTTTTT.

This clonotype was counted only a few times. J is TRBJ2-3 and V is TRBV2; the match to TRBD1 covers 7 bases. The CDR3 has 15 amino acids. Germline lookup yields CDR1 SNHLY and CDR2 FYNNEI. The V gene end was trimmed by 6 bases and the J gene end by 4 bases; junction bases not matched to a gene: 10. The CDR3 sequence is CASRGDREYADTQYF. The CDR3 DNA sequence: TGTGCCAGCAGAGGCGACAGGGAGTACGCAGATACGCAGTATTTT.

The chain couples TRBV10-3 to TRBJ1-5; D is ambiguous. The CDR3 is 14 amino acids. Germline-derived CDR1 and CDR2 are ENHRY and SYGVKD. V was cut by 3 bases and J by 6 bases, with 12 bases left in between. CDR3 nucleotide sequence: TGTGCCATCAGTGATCGTCCCGAAGGTCAGCCCCAGCATTTT. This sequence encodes CAISDRPEGQPQHF.

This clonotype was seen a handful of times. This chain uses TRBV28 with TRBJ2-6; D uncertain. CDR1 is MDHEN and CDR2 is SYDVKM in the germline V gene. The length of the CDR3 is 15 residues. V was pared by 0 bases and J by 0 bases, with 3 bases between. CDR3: CASSLWASGANVLTF. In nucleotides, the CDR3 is TGTGCCAGCAGTTTATGGGCCTCTGGGGCCAACGTCCTGACTTTC. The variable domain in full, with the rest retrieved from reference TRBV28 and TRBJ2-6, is DVKVTQSSRYLVKRTGEKVFLECVQDMDHENMFWYRQDPGLGLRLIYFSYDVKMKEKGDIPEGYSVSREKKERFSLILESASTNQTSMYLCASSLWASGANVLTFGAGSRLTVL.

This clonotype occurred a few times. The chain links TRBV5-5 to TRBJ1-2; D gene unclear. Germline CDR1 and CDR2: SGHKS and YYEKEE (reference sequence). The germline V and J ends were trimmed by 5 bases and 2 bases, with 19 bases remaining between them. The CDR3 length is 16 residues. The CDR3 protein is CASRLARAFGNYGYTF. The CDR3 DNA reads TGTGCCAGCAGACTGGCTCGCGCCTTCGGAAACTATGGCTACACCTTC.

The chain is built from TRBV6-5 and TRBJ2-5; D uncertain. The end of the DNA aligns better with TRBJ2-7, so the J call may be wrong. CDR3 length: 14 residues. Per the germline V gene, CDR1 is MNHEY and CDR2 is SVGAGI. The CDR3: CASRSTSGSYEQYF. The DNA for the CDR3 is TGTGCCAGCAGATCGACCTCGGGTTCCTACGAGCAGTACTTC.

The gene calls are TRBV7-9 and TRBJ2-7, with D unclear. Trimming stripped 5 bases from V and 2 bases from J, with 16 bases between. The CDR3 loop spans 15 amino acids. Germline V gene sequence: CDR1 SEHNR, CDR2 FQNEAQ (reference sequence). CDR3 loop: CASSPPPPGTYEQYF. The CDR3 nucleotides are TGTGCCAGCAGCCCCCCGCCCCCCGGCACCTACGAGCAGTACTTC.

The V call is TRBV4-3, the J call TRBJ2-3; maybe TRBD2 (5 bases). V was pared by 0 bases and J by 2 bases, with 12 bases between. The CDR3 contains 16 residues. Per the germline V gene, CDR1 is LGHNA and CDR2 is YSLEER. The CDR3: CASSQDWGVNTDTQYF. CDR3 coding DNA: TGCGCCAGCAGCCAAGATTGGGGAGTAAACACAGATACGCAGTATTTT.